A single sample is the source of the 18 T cell receptor beta chains below, sequenced in a study of post-analysis software for immune sequencing data. Their specific antigens are unknown. TCR beta cDNA libraries included unique molecular identifiers. TCRdb independently ran MiXCR on the PCR reads; one entry per CDR3 protein. This sample carries 700,000 to 800,000 distinct CDR3 sequences, about 32% of them seen once, and the ten largest clones take about 0.5%. Regarding the study as a whole: Comparison of patients with controls showed 4 to 6 TRBV segments more frequent in patients, TRBV5-6, TRBV5-1 and TRBV20-1 among them.

The source material was blood. The receptor source for this set is a girl under 18 with multiple sclerosis.

The chain uses TRBV7-2 and TRBJ2-7; D not certain. Between the trimmed V and J ends, which lost 5 bases and 6 bases, there was a span of 8 bases. The V gene's germline CDR1 is SGHTA and CDR2 FQGNSA. This CDR3 has 11 residues. The CDR3 region has the DNA TGTGCCAGCAGCGATTATAGCGAGCAGTACTTC. It codes for CASSDYSEQYF.

The chain recombines TRBV29-1 with TRBJ2-3, with D possibly matching TRBD2 (5 bases). Per the germline V gene, CDR1 is SQVTM and CDR2 is ANQGSEA. The CDR3 has 14 amino acids. The CDR3 sequence: CTGCEGRCSDTQYF. In DNA form, the CDR3 reads TGCACCGGCTGTGAGGGTAGATGTTCGGATACGCAGTATTTT.

A word on this clonotype: This could be a read error, since a much larger clone is one nucleotide away. The chain joins TRBV7-2 to TRBJ2-1, with a possible D match to TRBD2 (5 bases). Germline CDR1 is SGHTA and CDR2 is FQGNSA. The CDR3 runs to 14 residues. CDR3 region: CVSSLLGRSGEQFF. The CDR3 DNA reads as TGTGTCAGCAGCTTATTAGGGCGGTCGGGAGAGCAGTTCTTC.

The chain joins TRBV20-1 to TRBJ1-1; TRBD1 agrees at 10 bases. This CDR3 contains 16 residues. From germline, CDR1 is DFQATT and CDR2 SNEGSKA (reference sequence). Losses at the gene ends were 5 bases for V and 1 base for J; bases not matched to a gene: 10. Written as DNA, the CDR3 is TGCAGTGCTGGGGGACAGGGGTTAAAAAGGAACACTGAAGCTTTCTTT. Its translation: CSAGGQGLKRNTEAFF.

This clonotype has more than one count but fewer than ten. The chain employs TRBV10-2 and TRBJ2-7; D gene unclear. V lost 4 bases to trimming and J lost 3 bases, with 10 bases between them. The V gene's germline CDR1 is WSHSY and CDR2 SAAADI. The CDR3 loop spans 13 amino acids. CDR3 nucleotide sequence: TGCGCCAGCAGTGTCACAGTAGGCTACGAGCAGTACTTC. The encoded protein is CASSVTVGYEQYF.

The sample holds a few counts of this clonotype. The CDR3 DNA is TGTGCCAGCAGATCTGGACAGGGGTTTATCGATGAGCAGTTCTTC. This sequence encodes CASRSGQGFIDEQFF. The V and J genes are TRBV12-3 or TRBV12-4 and TRBJ2-1; 9 positions agree with TRBD1. CDR3 length equals 15 residues. After removal of 6 bases from V and 8 bases from J, the junction contained 11 bases not matched to a gene.

The chain joins TRBV27 to TRBJ1-1; no clear D gene. Trimming took off 1 base at V and 1 base at J, with 4 bases between the two ends. The germline V gene has CDR1 MNHEY and CDR2 SMNVEV (reference sequence). The length of the CDR3 is 13 residues. This CDR3 reads CASSLYWNTEAFF. The CDR3 coding sequence is TGTGCCAGCAGTTTATACTGGAACACTGAAGCTTTCTTT.

The chain is built from TRBV10-3 and TRBJ1-1; the D gene is possibly TRBD1 (6 bases). V shed 10 bases and J shed 3 bases, with 15 bases lying between them. CDR1 ENHRY and CDR2 SYGVKD come from the germline V gene. The CDR3 spans 13 residues. Here the CDR3 reads CATEGGGDTEAFF. The CDR3 DNA follows: TGTGCCACCGAGGGGGGAGGGGACACTGAAGCTTTCTTT.

The CDR3 loop is CSSETSGGGYNEQFF. The CDR3 region has the DNA TGCAGCTCCGAGACTAGCGGGGGGGGGTACAATGAGCAGTTCTTC. This chain joins TRBV29-1 and TRBJ2-1, with 14 bases matching TRBD2. The CDR3 is made up of 15 amino acids. Germline CDR1 reads SQVTM; CDR2 reads ANQGSEA. Losses at the gene ends were 8 bases for V and 4 bases for J; bases not matched to a gene: 7.

This chain uses TRBV15 with TRBJ2-4; D may be TRBD1 (7 bases). The better agreement between TRBJ2-7 and the DNA end casts doubt on the J call. The CDR3 is made up of 15 amino acids. The germline gives CDR1 LNHNV, CDR2 YYDKDF (reference sequence). This chain's CDR3 is CATSRDFRGAYEQYF. The CDR3 nucleotides are TGTGCCACCAGCAGAGATTTCAGGGGGGCCTACGAGCAGTACTTC.

The gene calls are TRBV25-1 and TRBJ1-4, with 10 bases aligning to TRBD1. Trimming cost V 2 bases and J 8 bases; bases outside gene matches: 5. In germline, CDR1 is MGHDK, CDR2 SYGVNS. CDR3 length: 15 amino acids. The CDR3 DNA sequence: TGTGCCAGCAGTGAACGGGACAGGGGACGCGAAAAACTGTTTTTT. It is translated as CASSERDRGREKLFF.

This clonotype has only a few counts. The chain joins TRBV11-2 to TRBJ2-6; weak D call: TRBD2 (6 bases). Trimming cost V 1 base and J 3 bases, with 13 bases left between them. The V gene's germline CDR1 is SGHAT and CDR2 FQNNGV. The CDR3 spans 17 residues. CDR3 DNA sequence: TGTGCCAGCAGCTTAGTCGCAGCGGGCGTTGGGGCCAACGTCCTGACTTTC. Amino acid sequence: CASSLVAAGVGANVLTF.

This chain joins TRBV3-1 and TRBJ2-3, with a possible D match to TRBD1 (5 bases). The germline gives CDR1 LGHDT, CDR2 YNNKEL (reference sequence). There are 15 residues in the CDR3. The V end was cut by 1 base, the J end by 4 bases, with 12 bases between. The CDR3 loop is CASSQGPGSPDTQYF. In nucleotides, the CDR3 is TGTGCCAGCAGCCAAGGTCCAGGGTCCCCAGATACGCAGTATTTT.

J is TRBJ2-5 and V is TRBV7-2; D gene ambiguous. Trimming stripped 8 bases from V and 3 bases from J, with 16 bases between. The CDR3 is 14 residues long. CDR1 is SGHTA, CDR2 FQGNSA, per germline. The CDR3 region is CASAFNPREETQYF. CDR3 DNA sequence: TGTGCCAGCGCCTTCAATCCAAGGGAAGAGACCCAGTACTTC. Full variable domain (outside the CDR3, taken from reference TRBV7-2 and TRBJ2-5): GAGVSQSPSNKVTEKGKDVELRCDPISGHTALYWYRQSLGQGLEFLIYFQGNSAPDKSGLPSDRFSAERTGGSVSTLTIQRTQQEDSAVYLCASAFNPREETQYFGPGTRLLVL.

The count of this clonotype is one. The V and J genes are TRBV20-1 and TRBJ2-7; 11 nucleotides match TRBD2. Germline assignment: CDR1 DFQATT and CDR2 SNEGSKA (reference sequence). There are 15 residues in the CDR3. The V gene end was trimmed by 2 bases and the J gene end by 1 base; junction bases not matched to a gene: 4. Here the CDR3 DNA reads TGCAGTGCTAGACCTAGCGGGAGGAATTCCTACGAGCAGTACTTC. It encodes CSARPSGRNSYEQYF.

This clonotype was detected many times. This chain connects TRBV20-1 to TRBJ2-5; 10 bases are shared with TRBD2. Trimming removed 4 bases from V and 1 base from J; junction bases left unmatched: 12. The CDR3 is 17 amino acids. From germline, CDR1 is DFQATT and CDR2 SNEGSKA (reference sequence). CDR3 region: CSATDARLAGVQETQYF. Here the CDR3 DNA reads TGCAGTGCTACGGATGCGCGGCTAGCGGGAGTCCAAGAGACCCAGTACTTC.

This clonotype showed up just a few times. The gene calls are TRBV7-2 and TRBJ2-3; 8 bases map to TRBD1. In germline, CDR1 is SGHTA, CDR2 FQGNSA. Unmatched junction bases numbered 12, after V lost 5 bases and J lost 14 bases. There are 13 residues in the CDR3. CDR3: CASSLTTGQDMYF. CDR3 DNA sequence: TGTGCCAGCAGCCTTACCACGGGACAGGACATGTATTTT.

This chain connects TRBV20-1 to TRBJ1-1; maybe TRBD1 (6 bases). The V end lost 2 bases, the J end lost 7 bases, and 23 bases lay between the germline ends. Germline V gives CDR1 DFQATT, CDR2 SNEGSKA (reference sequence). CDR3 length: 16 residues. The CDR3 DNA reads as TGCAGTGCTAGATCCCCGGGGGCGCCCTCAAGGTTTGAAGCTTTCTTT. As protein: CSARSPGAPSRFEAFF.